This TCR beta chain was observed in a study of cytomegalovirus exposure and HLA in healthy donors. At the level of the study: Earlier findings included 117 million unique TCR beta sequences obtained from around 180 million T cells.

Study-wide results and limits: According to an earlier analysis, most TCR beta V segments yielded productive rearrangements about 87% or about 30% of the time. Some V segments, including TRBV6-2 and TRBV6-3, were excluded as indistinguishable. Most likely, a cluster of highly shared sequence variants arose as a sequencing artifact.

For this clone: Its antigen remains unknown.

Germline lookup yields CDR1 SEHNR and CDR2 FQNEAQ (reference sequence). The CDR3 spans 14 residues. Trimming left V 10 bases short and J 0 bases short, with 13 bases between. Use of 60 Vbeta and 13 Jbeta primers characterized the PCR. Only in-frame clones appear in the TCRdb table, and some are missing; sequencing was by immunoSEQ multiplex PCR. The listing contains more than 30,000 clones. The chain recombines TRBV7-9 with TRBJ1-3; perhaps TRBD1 as D (5 bases). The sample was PBMCs. This sequence was found in a man aged 35-49 years in good health and CMV-seropositive. The chain's CDR3 is CAILVGGSGNTIYF. The DNA for the CDR3 is TGTGCCATCCTGGTGGGGGGCTCTGGAAACACCATATATTTT.